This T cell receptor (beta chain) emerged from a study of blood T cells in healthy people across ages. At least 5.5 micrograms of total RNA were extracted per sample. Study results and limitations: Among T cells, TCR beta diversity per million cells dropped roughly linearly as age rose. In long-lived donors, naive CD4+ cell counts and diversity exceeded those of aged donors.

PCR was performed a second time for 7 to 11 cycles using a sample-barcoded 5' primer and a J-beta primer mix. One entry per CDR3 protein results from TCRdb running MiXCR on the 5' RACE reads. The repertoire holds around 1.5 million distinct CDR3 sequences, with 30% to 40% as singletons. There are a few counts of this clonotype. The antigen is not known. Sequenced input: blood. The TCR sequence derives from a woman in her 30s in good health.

The CDR3 reads CASSTTARPTGEKLFF. In DNA form, the CDR3 reads TGTGCCAGCAGTACCACGGCGCGTCCGACTGGGGAAAAACTGTTTTTT. The chain combines TRBV6-6 with TRBJ1-4, with D unclear. V lost 5 bases, J lost 8 bases, and 21 bases lay in between. Looked up from germline, CDR1 is MNHNY and CDR2 is SVGAGI (reference sequence). The CDR3 runs to 16 residues.